A single sample is the source of the 5 T cell receptor beta chains below, sequenced in a study of T cells in Graves' hyperthyroidism and ophthalmopathy. TCR beta CDR3 regions were amplified from RNA. TCR CDR3 underwent first-round RT-PCR with the HTBI primer set. Each CDR3 protein is one row after TCRdb ran MiXCR on the multiplex PCR reads. Among over 450,000 distinct CDR3 sequences, 13% to 15% were seen once, and the ten largest hold under 20%. Sequencing was done on a sample of blood. Receptors were obtained from a woman between 18 and 29 years old with Graves' hyperthyroidism.

This clonotype was counted between two and nine times. The CDR3 region has the DNA TGCAGCGCCTTAAGAACAGGGACTCGCAATCAGCCCCAGCATTTT. As protein: CSALRTGTRNQPQHF. The chain links TRBV20-1 to TRBJ1-5; the D gene is possibly TRBD1 (6 bases). The germline CDR1 and CDR2 sequences are DFQATT and SNEGSKA (reference sequence). CDR3 size: 15 residues.

This clonotype was counted many times. The gene calls are TRBV29-1 and TRBJ2-5; D may be TRBD2 (6 bases). The CDR3 consists of 14 residues. CDR1 and CDR2 (germline): SQVTM, ANQGSEA. Trimming took off 6 bases at V and 4 bases at J, with 18 bases between the two ends. CDR3 residues: CSVTGVEVSETQYF. The CDR3 coding sequence is TGCAGCGTCACGGGAGTGGAAGTTTCAGAGACCCAGTACTTC.

Only a few counts were recorded for this clonotype. The V and J genes are TRBV20-1 and TRBJ1-4; D remains ambiguous. Trimming pared 0 bases from V and 7 bases from J, leaving 9 bases between. Germline V gene data show CDR1 as DFQATT and CDR2 as SNEGSKA (reference sequence). This CDR3 is 13 amino acids long. CDR3 sequence reads: CSARDVGVEKLFF. The DNA of the CDR3 is TGCAGTGCTAGAGATGTGGGAGTTGAAAAACTGTTTTTT.

Turning to this clonotype: Germline and junction disagree at one end, which may indicate a read error. V gene TRBV11-2 combines with J gene TRBJ2-5; the D is unclear. In germline, CDR1 is SGHAT, CDR2 FQNNGV. CDR3 length: 11 residues. The CDR3 region has the DNA TGTGCCAGCAGCCCCCGAGAGATCCAGTACTTC. This translates into CASSPREIQYF.

This chain uses TRBV19 with TRBJ2-1; TRBD2 matches 7 bases. Germline loops: CDR1 LNHDA, CDR2 SQIVND (reference sequence). This CDR3 is 16 amino acids long. J lost 2 bases, V lost 1 base, and 5 bases had no gene match. DNA for the CDR3: TGTGCCAGTAGTATAGGCCTAGCGGATGCCTACAATGAGCAGTTCTTC. This encodes CASSIGLADAYNEQFF.